Given below is one T cell receptor beta chain in context. As yet, its antigen is unknown. The data were taken from a study of T cell responses to AZD1222 COVID-19 vaccine. Study findings and constraints: Targets within unmutated variant regions were reportedly found for nearly half of spike-specific TCRs. Only 5 or 6 AZD1222 recipients were seropositive at baseline. Repertoire sampling occurred only after the peak T cell response. CD4 TCRs associated with vaccination spanned spike, dominating at 160-218 and 743-854.

The method was immunoSEQ multiplex PCR; TCRdb's version includes in-frame clones alone and lacks a portion of them. Seen here are 95,000 to 150,000 clones, 90% observed once, and the top ten hold around 4.5%. Sequences were derived from peripheral blood, sampled on day 0 of MenACWY control vaccination. The TCR comes from an adult in good health.

The CDR3 loop is CASSRTSGTGNEQFF. The CDR3 DNA reads as TGTGCCAGCAGTAGGACTAGCGGGACGGGAAATGAGCAGTTCTTC. The rearrangement links TRBV6-4 to TRBJ2-1; 12 bases map to TRBD2. With 5 bases clipped from V and 7 bases from J, the junction kept 6 bases outside the gene matches. Looked up from germline, CDR1 is MRHNA and CDR2 is SNTAGT. The CDR3 runs 15 residues.